The 12 T cell receptor beta chains listed next were all sequenced from one sample in a study of PD-1 blockade in classical Hodgkin lymphoma. Libraries were prepared by immunoSEQ multiplex PCR; TCRdb keeps only in-frame clonotypes and omits some of them. This table holds roughly 47,000 clones, 80% found once. After autologous stem cell transplantation all patients relapsed, and prior brentuximab vedotin exposure differed between cohorts. Specimen: peripheral blood mononuclear cells (PBMCs), collected before the second cycle of nivolumab. The receptors shown here come from a human donor with classical Hodgkin lymphoma.

In its sample, this clone was seen a few times. This sequence joins TRBV15 and TRBJ2-5; TRBD1 might be the D (6 bases). V lost 1 base and J lost 5, with 17 bases in between. The CDR3 is 16 amino acids. CDR1 and CDR2 from the germline V gene are LNHNV and YYDKDF (reference sequence). DNA for the CDR3: TGTGCCACCAGCAGAGGAGGCCAGGGGACCAGGGAGACCCAGTACTTC. Its translation is CATSRGGQGTRETQYF.

DNA for the CDR3: TGTGCCAGCAGCTCGAGTAAGGGAGGGGACACTGAAGCTTTCTTT. As protein: CASSSSKGGDTEAFF. This chain joins TRBV5-4 and TRBJ1-1, with a weak D call TRBD1 (5 bases). Between the trimmed V and J ends, which lost 3 bases and 3 bases, there was a span of 15 bases. Germline V gene sequence: CDR1 SGHNT, CDR2 YYREEE (reference sequence). The CDR3 has 15 residues.

J is TRBJ2-7 and V is TRBV10-3; a weak D match, TRBD1 (5 bases). Germline V lookup: CDR1 ENHRY, CDR2 SYGVKD. V was clipped by 10 bases and J by 5 bases, with 12 bases between them. The CDR3 has 11 residues. The CDR3, as DNA: TGTGCCACAGGGATGGTGGACGAGCAGTACTTC. It yields the protein CATGMVDEQYF.

The chain links TRBV5-1 to TRBJ1-1; no reliable D call. The V gene's germline CDR1 is SGHRS and CDR2 YFSETQ. This CDR3 comprises 13 residues. Trimming took 0 bases from V and 1 from J, leaving 4 bases between them. This chain's CDR3 is CASSLGSNTEAFF. CDR3 DNA: TGCGCCAGCAGCTTGGGGTCGAACACTGAAGCTTTCTTT.

V is TRBV19 and J is TRBJ2-6; D may be TRBD2 (6 bases). The V end was cut by 1 base, the J end by 2 bases, with 12 bases between. The germline V gene encodes CDR1 LNHDA and CDR2 SQIVND (reference sequence). This CDR3 spans 17 amino acids. The CDR3 loop is CASSIGGAGPGANVLTF. The CDR3 DNA reads TGTGCCAGTAGTATAGGCGGGGCGGGGCCTGGGGCCAACGTCCTGACTTTC.

V usage is TRBV6-4 and J usage is TRBJ1-4; D gene uncertain. V was pared by 7 bases and J by 5 bases, with 23 bases between. Germline values: CDR1 MRHNA, CDR2 SNTAGT. This CDR3 is built from 17 residues. DNA for the CDR3: TGTGCCAGCAAAAACACGGAAGGCAGGAAGTCGAATGAAAAACTGTTTTTT. It encodes CASKNTEGRKSNEKLFF.

This chain uses TRBV29-1 with TRBJ2-1, with D uncertain. The CDR3 is made up of 14 amino acids. The V end lost 1 base, the J end lost 0 bases, and 7 bases lay between the germline ends. Germline assignment: CDR1 SQVTM and CDR2 ANQGSEA. CDR3: CSVEGKSSYNEQFF. CDR3 bases: TGCAGCGTTGAAGGGAAGAGCTCCTACAATGAGCAGTTCTTC.

This clone appeared once. V gene TRBV2 combines with J gene TRBJ2-1; tentative D call: TRBD1 (6 bases). Per the germline V gene, CDR1 is SNHLY and CDR2 is FYNNEI. This CDR3 spans 16 amino acids. Trimming removed 2 bases from V and 2 bases from J, with 13 bases in between. CDR3 amino acids: CASSESGPGAYNEQFF. The CDR3 region has the DNA TGTGCCAGCAGTGAATCCGGGCCAGGGGCCTACAATGAGCAGTTCTTC.

The rearrangement joins TRBV5-1 to TRBJ2-2; TRBD1 matches at 7 bases. The CDR3 loop spans 14 amino acids. V lost 4 bases, J lost 3 bases, and 3 bases stayed unmatched. Germline CDR1 SGHRS, CDR2 YFSETQ. The CDR3 region has the DNA TGCGCCAGCAGCCAGGGGGTTGACACCGGGGAGCTGTTTTTT. This translates into CASSQGVDTGELFF.

The V call is TRBV4-3, the J call TRBJ1-1; no clear D gene. With 2 bases removed from V and 5 bases from J, the gap between germline ends came to 9 bases. This CDR3 is built from 13 residues. CDR1 is LGHNA and CDR2 is YSLEER in the germline V gene. The CDR3 bases are TGCGCCAGCAGCCAATGGTCGGGGACTGAAGCTTTCTTT. Its protein product is CASSQWSGTEAFF.

Sample share makes this clone medium-sized (0.01 to 0.1%). This chain uses TRBV9 with TRBJ2-1; D might be TRBD2 (6 bases). V was clipped by 3 bases and J by 7 bases, with 17 bases between them. CDR3 length: 15 amino acids. From germline, CDR1 is SGDLS and CDR2 YYNGEE. The chain's CDR3 is CASSERVRGGNEQFF. The CDR3 coding sequence is TGTGCCAGCAGCGAACGGGTGCGGGGCGGAAATGAGCAGTTCTTC.

The rearrangement uses TRBV4-2 and TRBJ2-7, with D uncertain. Germline V gene data show CDR1 as LGHNA and CDR2 as YNFKEQ. V was clipped by 1 base and J by 3 bases, with 13 bases between them. This CDR3 is built from 15 residues. The DNA of the CDR3 is TGTGCCAGCAGCCAAGGGTTAGACACCCGCTACGAGCAGTACTTC. It specifies CASSQGLDTRYEQYF.